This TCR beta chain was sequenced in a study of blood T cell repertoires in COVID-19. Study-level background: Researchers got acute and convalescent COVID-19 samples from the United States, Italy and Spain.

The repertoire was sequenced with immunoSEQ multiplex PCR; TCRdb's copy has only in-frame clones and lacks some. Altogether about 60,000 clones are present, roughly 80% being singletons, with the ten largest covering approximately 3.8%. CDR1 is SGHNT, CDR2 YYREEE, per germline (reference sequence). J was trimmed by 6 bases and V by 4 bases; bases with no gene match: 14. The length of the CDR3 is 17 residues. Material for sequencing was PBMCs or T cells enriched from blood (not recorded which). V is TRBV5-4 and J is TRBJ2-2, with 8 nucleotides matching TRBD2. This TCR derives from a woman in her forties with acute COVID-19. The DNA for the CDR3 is TGTGCCAGCAGCCTGGGCGTTGGCGGGAGGTTGGCCGGGGAGCTGTTTTTT. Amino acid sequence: CASSLGVGGRLAGELFF.